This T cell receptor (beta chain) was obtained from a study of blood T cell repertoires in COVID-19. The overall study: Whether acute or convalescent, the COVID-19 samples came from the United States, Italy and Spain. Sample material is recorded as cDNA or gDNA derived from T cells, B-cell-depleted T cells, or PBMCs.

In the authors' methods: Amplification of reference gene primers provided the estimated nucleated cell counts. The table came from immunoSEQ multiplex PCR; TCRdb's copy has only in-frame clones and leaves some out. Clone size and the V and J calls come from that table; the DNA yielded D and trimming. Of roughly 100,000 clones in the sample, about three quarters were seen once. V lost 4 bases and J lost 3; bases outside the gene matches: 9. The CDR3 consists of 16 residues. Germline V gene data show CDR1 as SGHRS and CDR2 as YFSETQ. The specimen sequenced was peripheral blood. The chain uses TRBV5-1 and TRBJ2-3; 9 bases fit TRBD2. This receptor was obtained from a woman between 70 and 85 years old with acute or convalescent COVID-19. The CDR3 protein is CASSTRVAGDTDTQYF. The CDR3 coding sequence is TGCGCCAGCAGCACGAGGGTAGCGGGGGATACAGATACGCAGTATTTT.